The clone carrying this T cell receptor (beta chain) has ten or more counts. These data come from a study of blood T cells in healthy people across ages. Trimming cost V 5 bases and J 4 bases, with 17 bases left between them. The CDR3 has 15 residues. CDR1 SGHAT and CDR2 FQDESV come from the germline V gene (reference sequence). A second roughly 6 to 12 cycle PCR used barcoded and J-beta primers. Researchers report that a template-switch adaptor with 12 random nucleotides tagged each cDNA molecule. Samples each returned at least 2.5 million CDR3-containing paired-end reads. TCRdb reprocessed the 5' RACE reads via MiXCR and lists one record per CDR3 protein. The sample includes hundreds of thousands of distinct CDR3 sequences, 32% of them seen just once.

The rearrangement uses TRBV11-1 and TRBJ1-2, with D unresolved. The receptor comes from an elderly woman in good health. Source material: blood. The CDR3 sequence: CASSASRSLGYGYTF. The CDR3 region has the DNA TGTGCCAGCAGCGCAAGCCGGTCTTTGGGCTATGGCTACACCTTC.